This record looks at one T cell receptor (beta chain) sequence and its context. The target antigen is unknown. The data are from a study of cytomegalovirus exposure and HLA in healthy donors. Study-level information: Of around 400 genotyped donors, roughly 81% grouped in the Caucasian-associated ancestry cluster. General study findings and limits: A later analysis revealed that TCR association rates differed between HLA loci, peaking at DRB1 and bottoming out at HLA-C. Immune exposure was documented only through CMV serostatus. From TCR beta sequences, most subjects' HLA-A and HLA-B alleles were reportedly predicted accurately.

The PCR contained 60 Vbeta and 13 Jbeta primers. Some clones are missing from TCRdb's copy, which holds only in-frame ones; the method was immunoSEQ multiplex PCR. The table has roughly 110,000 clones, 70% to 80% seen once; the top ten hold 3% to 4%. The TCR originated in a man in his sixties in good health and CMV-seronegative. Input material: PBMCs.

The CDR3 is CASSLAGGTDTQYF. The CDR3 DNA reads as TGTGCCAGCAGCTTAGCCGGGGGGACAGATACGCAGTATTTT. The chain is built from TRBV7-2 and TRBJ2-3, with TRBD2 matching over 7 bases. The germline V gene encodes CDR1 SGHTA and CDR2 FQGNSA. This CDR3 contains 14 residues. J gave up 3 bases and V 0 bases, and 0 bases lay outside the gene matches.